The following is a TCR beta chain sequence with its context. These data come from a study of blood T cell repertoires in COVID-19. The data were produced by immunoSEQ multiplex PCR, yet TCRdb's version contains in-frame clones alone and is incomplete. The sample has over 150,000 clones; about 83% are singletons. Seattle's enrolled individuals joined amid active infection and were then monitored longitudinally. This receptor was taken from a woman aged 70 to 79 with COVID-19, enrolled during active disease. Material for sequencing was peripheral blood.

CDR3 DNA sequence: TGTGCCAGCAGGGACAGGGATATTGGCAATCAGCCCCAGCATTTT. This translates into CASRDRDIGNQPQHF. V and J are TRBV2 and TRBJ1-5; 8 bases fit TRBD1. This CDR3 spans 15 amino acids. Germline trimming cut 6 bases from V and 2 bases from J; bases unmatched to any gene: 6. Germline V CDR1 and CDR2: SNHLY, FYNNEI.